The 19 T cell receptor beta chains below come from one sample, sequenced in a study of T cell responses to AZD1222 COVID-19 vaccine. Produced via immunoSEQ multiplex PCR; TCRdb's table is partial and in-frame only. The sample holds about 120,000 clones; 85% to 95% are singletons and the top ten take around 3%. The specimen comprised peripheral blood, sampled 28 days after the second AZD1222 dose. All receptors come from an adult who received the AZD1222 COVID-19 vaccine.

This chain connects TRBV10-3 to TRBJ1-3, with TRBD1 matching over 9 bases. Germline CDR1 and CDR2: ENHRY and SYGVKD. The junction had 16 bases not matched to a gene; V was cut back by 6 bases and J by 4 bases. CDR3 length: 18 residues. The CDR3 DNA reads as TGTGCCATCAGCCTCCGGGACAGGGTCAATTCTGGAGGAAACACCATATATTTT. Translated, it gives CAISLRDRVNSGGNTIYF.

The chain combines TRBV18 with TRBJ1-2; TRBD1 might be the D (5 bases). CDR3 size: 13 residues. Trimming removed 3 bases from V and 4 bases from J, with 9 bases in between. From germline, CDR1 is KGHSH and CDR2 LQKENI. The CDR3: CASSPRQPYGYTF. CDR3 DNA: TGTGCCAGCTCACCTCGACAGCCCTATGGCTACACCTTC.

V is TRBV19 and J is TRBJ2-2; D unclear. There are 13 residues in the CDR3. Looked up from germline, CDR1 is LNHDA and CDR2 is SQIVND (reference sequence). Trimming removed 3 bases from V and 3 bases from J, with 5 bases in between. The CDR3 sequence is CASSILDTGELFF. The CDR3, as DNA: TGTGCCAGTAGTATTCTAGACACCGGGGAGCTGTTTTTT.

A word on this clone: Germline is not matched at one junction end, which may reflect a read error. This chain joins TRBV25-1 and TRBJ1-1; D possibly corresponds to TRBD1 (6 bases). Germline V CDR1 and CDR2: MGHDK, SYGVNS. The CDR3 extends over 14 amino acids. The CDR3 nucleotides read TGTGCCAGCAGTGATGAACAGGGTGCTTTTAAAGCTCTCTTT. Translation gives CASSDEQGAFKALF.

The genes are TRBV29-1 and TRBJ1-1; perhaps TRBD1 as D (6 bases). The V and J ends lost 3 bases and 3 bases respectively, with 8 bases between them. The CDR3 is 12 residues long. Germline lookup yields CDR1 SQVTM and CDR2 ANQGSEA. CDR3 DNA sequence: TGCAGCGTTGACAGGGGACACACTGAAGCTTTCTTT. Its protein product is CSVDRGHTEAFF.

This chain links TRBV4-1 with TRBJ1-1; D might be TRBD1 (6 bases). The V and J ends lost 3 bases and 1 base respectively, with 12 bases between them. The CDR3 is 15 residues long. In germline, CDR1 is MGHRA, CDR2 YSYEKL. The CDR3, as DNA: TGCGCCAGCAGCCAGGATAGGGGGGCGAACACTGAAGCTTTCTTT. Amino acid sequence: CASSQDRGANTEAFF.

CDR3 sequence reads: CASSFNPGLGFTDTQYF. CDR3 coding DNA: TGTGCCAGCAGCTTCAACCCGGGACTAGGGTTCACAGATACGCAGTATTTT. This chain connects TRBV7-2 to TRBJ2-3; 8 bases line up with TRBD2. The CDR3 consists of 17 residues. Trimming at V came to 3 bases and at J to 2 bases, leaving 10 bases not matched to a gene. CDR1 is SGHTA and CDR2 is FQGNSA in the germline V gene.

The rearrangement uses TRBV2 and TRBJ1-6; 9 nucleotides align to TRBD1. V shed 7 bases and J 6 bases; nucleotides not matched to a gene: 7. This CDR3 has 15 amino acids. Germline values: CDR1 SNHLY, CDR2 FYNNEI. For the CDR3, the DNA is TGTGCCAGCAAGAGGACAGGGGAAATTAATTCACCCCTCCACTTT. Its protein product is CASKRTGEINSPLHF.

The J gene is TRBJ2-1, the V gene TRBV3-1 (or the pseudogene TRBV3-2), with 8 nucleotides matching TRBD1. Germline V gene data show CDR1 as LGHDT and CDR2 as YNNKEL (reference sequence). V shed 3 bases and J 4 bases; nucleotides not matched to a gene: 5. This CDR3 spans 15 amino acids. CDR3 sequence (DNA): TGTGCCAGCAGCCACCGGGACAGGCCATACAATGAGCAGTTCTTC. The encoded protein is CASSHRDRPYNEQFF.

The V and J genes are TRBV7-2 and TRBJ2-1, with unresolved D. CDR1 and CDR2 (germline): SGHTA, FQGNSA. CDR3 length: 11 amino acids. The V end was cut by 6 bases, the J end by 3 bases, with 3 bases between. CDR3 DNA: TGTGCCAGCAGTTACTACAATGAGCAGTTCTTC. Translated, it gives CASSYYNEQFF.

This chain connects TRBV27 to TRBJ2-1; D is unclear. This CDR3 spans 15 amino acids. Germline CDR1 MNHEY, CDR2 SMNVEV (reference sequence). V lost 3 bases, J lost 2 bases, and 11 bases lay in between. The CDR3 loop reads CASSFLVSAYNEQFF. In DNA form, the CDR3 reads TGTGCCAGCAGTTTCCTGGTGAGCGCCTACAATGAGCAGTTCTTC.

DNA for the CDR3: TGTGCCAGCAGCCACCTAGGGGGGTACAATGAGCAGTTCTTC. This sequence encodes CASSHLGGYNEQFF. The chain couples TRBV3-1 (or the pseudogene TRBV3-2) to TRBJ2-1; D could derive from TRBD1 or TRBD2 (6 bases each). Trimming removed 3 bases at V and 4 bases at J, with 10 bases between. This CDR3 region has 14 residues. CDR1 and CDR2 from the germline V gene are LGHDT and YNNKEL (reference sequence).

Note on this clone: The same CDR3 arises from other DNA sequences in this sample as well. The chain links TRBV19 to TRBJ1-2; D gene unclear. Looked up from germline, CDR1 is LNHDA and CDR2 is SQIVND (reference sequence). This CDR3 comprises 9 residues. V shed 9 bases and J shed 6 bases, with 5 bases lying between them. The CDR3 coding sequence is TGTGCCAGCGGAAATGGCTACACCTTC. Translating gives CASGNGYTF.

The V and J genes are TRBV5-4 and TRBJ1-3; TRBD1 aligns across 9 bases. This CDR3 has 15 residues. The V and J ends lost 3 bases and 6 bases, in that order; junction bases with no gene match: 7. Germline loops: CDR1 SGHNT, CDR2 YYREEE (reference sequence). The CDR3 DNA reads as TGTGCCAGCAGCTCTAACAGGGGGCTAGCAAACACCATATATTTT. Translated, it gives CASSSNRGLANTIYF.

The DNA for the CDR3 is TGTGCCAGCAGCGTGGGCGGGGGACCCCTTGGTGAGCAGTTCTTC. It codes for CASSVGGGPLGEQFF. The rearrangement joins TRBV9 to TRBJ2-1; 7 bases agree with TRBD2. The CDR3 runs 15 residues. The V gene end was trimmed by 2 bases and the J gene end by 9 bases; junction bases not matched to a gene: 11. Germline CDR1 and CDR2: SGDLS and YYNGEE.

This clone has just a few counts. The V gene is TRBV5-1, the J gene TRBJ2-3, with D unclear. The CDR3 runs 12 residues. The V end lost 0 bases, the J end lost 5 bases, and 4 bases lay between the germline ends. Per germline, CDR1 SGHRS and CDR2 YFSETQ. This CDR3 is CASSLEEDTQYF. The CDR3 DNA follows: TGCGCCAGCAGCTTGGAGGAAGATACGCAGTATTTT.

The gene calls are TRBV7-7 and TRBJ2-7; the D is unclear. The CDR3 loop spans 15 amino acids. Germline V gene lookup returns CDR1 SSHAT and CDR2 FNYEAQ (reference sequence). V lost 5 bases and J 2 bases, leaving 16 bases between the germline ends. The CDR3 DNA follows: TGTGCCAGCAGCGTCGGACCGCGTGGGGCCTACGAGCAGTACTTC. Its translation: CASSVGPRGAYEQYF.

The CDR3 sequence: CASSYSQGMSSYEQYF. The CDR3 DNA follows: TGTGCCAGCAGTTACTCCCAGGGGATGAGCTCCTACGAGCAGTACTTC. This sequence joins TRBV6-5 and TRBJ2-7; tentative D call: TRBD1 (6 bases). The length of the CDR3 is 16 residues. V lost 0 bases, J lost 0 bases, and 12 bases lay in between. Germline CDR1 is MNHEY and CDR2 is SVGAGI.

CDR3 residues: CASSRPTGEKLFF. The CDR3 coding sequence is TGTGCCAGCAGTCGCCCAACAGGGGAAAAACTGTTTTTT. The chain links TRBV12-3 or TRBV12-4 to TRBJ1-4, with a tentative D call TRBD1 (6 bases). V lost 5 bases and J 8 bases, leaving 12 bases between the germline ends. This CDR3 is 13 amino acids long.